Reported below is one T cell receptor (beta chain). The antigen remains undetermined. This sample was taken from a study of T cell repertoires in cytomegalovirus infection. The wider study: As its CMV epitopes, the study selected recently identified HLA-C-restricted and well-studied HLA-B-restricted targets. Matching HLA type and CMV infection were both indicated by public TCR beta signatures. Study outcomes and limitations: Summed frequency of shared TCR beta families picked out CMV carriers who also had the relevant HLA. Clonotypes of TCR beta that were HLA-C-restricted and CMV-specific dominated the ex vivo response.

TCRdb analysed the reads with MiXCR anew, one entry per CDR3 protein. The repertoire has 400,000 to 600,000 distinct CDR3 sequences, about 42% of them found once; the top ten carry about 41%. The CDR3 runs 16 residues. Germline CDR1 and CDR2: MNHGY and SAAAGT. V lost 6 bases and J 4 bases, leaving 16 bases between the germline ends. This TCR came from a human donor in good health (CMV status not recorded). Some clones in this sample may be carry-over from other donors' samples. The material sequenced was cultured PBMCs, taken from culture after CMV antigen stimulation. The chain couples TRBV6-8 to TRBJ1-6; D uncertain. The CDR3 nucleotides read TGTGCCAGCAGCCGTACTAAAGGAATATATAATTCACCCCTCCACTTT. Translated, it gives CASSRTKGIYNSPLHF.